The entry that follows covers one TCR beta chain sequence. Its antigen is unidentified. The CDR3 has 16 amino acids. Germline lookup yields CDR1 LNHDA and CDR2 SQIVND (reference sequence). V lost 6 bases, J lost 5 bases, and 19 bases lay in between. This record belongs to a study of CD4+ T cells in melanoma. The study's findings and limits: A reported correlation linked neoantigen-specific CD4+ T cells to CD8+, macrophage and B cell function.

Generated by immunoSEQ multiplex PCR, the TCRdb table keeps only in-frame clones and is missing some. The sample carries 55,000 or so clones, roughly three quarters recorded once. This chain connects TRBV19 to TRBJ2-2; D might be TRBD1 or TRBD2, each matching 5 bases. This TCR was recovered from a human donor with melanoma. Material: tumor tissue. Here the CDR3 reads CASSPRGVGSTGELFF. The CDR3 nucleotides read TGTGCCAGTAGCCCGAGAGGGGTGGGTTCGACCGGGGAGCTGTTTTTT.